This T cell receptor (beta chain) is from a study of blood T cell repertoires in COVID-19. Study-wide background: Some COVID-19 samples were acute and others convalescent; all came from the United States, Italy and Spain. PBMCs, B-cell-depleted T cells, or T cells were the source of the cDNA or gDNA that made up the material.

In the study's own analysis: Reference gene primer amplification gave nucleated cell count estimates. Sequenced by immunoSEQ multiplex PCR; TCRdb stores in-frame clones only, minus some. V and J calls and clone size follow that table, whereas D and trimming were derived from the DNA. The top ten hold about 3.2% of the sample, which has some 490,000 clones, approximately 83% seen once. Germline V lookup: CDR1 SEHNR, CDR2 FQNEAQ (reference sequence). The V gene lost 6 bases and the J gene lost 13 bases, with 25 bases spanning the gap. This CDR3 is built from 15 residues. This rearrangement joins TRBV7-9 to TRBJ2-1, with D perhaps TRBD1 (6 bases). The sequenced sample was peripheral blood. This TCR came from a human donor in a cohort sampled during active COVID-19. The CDR3 DNA reads TGTGCCAGCAGTTCCGAAGGGGGATTTGCCATCCGACAGTTCTTC. The encoded protein is CASSSEGGFAIRQFF. The full variable domain, rest sourced from reference TRBV7-9 and TRBJ2-1, is DTGVSQNPRHKITKRGQNVTFRCDPISEHNRLYWYRQTLGQGPEFLTYFQNEAQLEKSRLLSDRFSAERPKGSFSTLEIQRTEQGDSAMYLCASSSEGGFAIRQFFGPGTRLTVL.